This T cell receptor beta chain was observed in a study of blood T cell repertoires in COVID-19. On the study more broadly: Acute and convalescent COVID-19 specimens originated in the United States, Italy and Spain.

This CDR3 is built from 16 residues. The V segment lost 0 bases and the J segment 7 bases; nucleotides outside the gene matches: 7. Germline CDR1 reads GTSNPN; CDR2 reads SVGIG (reference sequence). As handled by the study authors: The authors estimated nucleated cell counts from reference gene primer amplification. The assay was immunoSEQ multiplex PCR, and TCRdb's table has in-frame clones only and misses some. The D gene and trimming were derived from the DNA, and the V and J assignments and clone size from that table. This table holds about 120,000 clones, 75% to 90% found once. The chain couples TRBV30 to TRBJ1-6, with 9 bases lining up with TRBD1. The sequenced material came from peripheral blood. This TCR derives from a man aged 70-80 years with acute or convalescent COVID-19. CDR3 amino acids: CAWSVGRGQGNSPLHF. CDR3 nucleotide sequence: TGTGCCTGGAGTGTAGGGAGAGGACAGGGGAATTCACCCCTCCACTTT. Full variable domain (rest looked up from reference TRBV30 and TRBJ1-6): SQTIHQWPATLVQPVGSPLSLECTVEGTSNPNLYWYRQAAGRGLQLLFYSVGIGQISSEVPQNLSASRPQDRQFILSSKKLLLSDSGFYLCAWSVGRGQGNSPLHFGNGTRLTVT.